This T cell receptor beta chain was sequenced during a study of cytomegalovirus exposure and HLA in healthy donors. The V and J ends lost 4 bases and 3 bases, in that order; junction bases with no gene match: 4. Per germline, CDR1 SGHDT and CDR2 YYEEEE. This CDR3 is 14 amino acids long. Findings and limits, study-wide: In vitro work confirmed that a few CMV-associated chains recognize CMV antigens.

About this clone itself: The antigen is undetermined.

Vbeta (60) and Jbeta (13) primers were used in the PCR. The repertoire was sequenced with immunoSEQ multiplex PCR; TCRdb's copy has only in-frame clones and lacks some. The table includes about 160,000 clones, over 75% detected once. Sequenced input: PBMCs. This clonotype originated in a woman aged 45-60 years in good health and CMV-seropositive. V usage is TRBV5-6 and J usage is TRBJ2-4; 7 nucleotides agree with TRBD1. This chain's CDR3 is CASSLTGSKNIQYF. The CDR3 nucleotides read TGTGCCAGCAGCCTGACAGGGAGCAAAAACATTCAGTACTTC.